These 29 T cell receptor beta chains share one sample of origin, sequenced in a study of beta chain features in type 1 diabetes. Expressed TCRB transcripts got sequenced, as all isolated RNA was reverse transcribed. This table comes from immunoSEQ multiplex PCR, and its TCRdb copy is limited to in-frame clones, with some not included. The sample carries hundreds of thousands of clones, around 65% recorded once. Sequenced: naive CD4+ T cells from blood. The source is a man younger than 45 in good health.

This chain links TRBV7-2 with TRBJ2-2, with a tentative D call TRBD2 (5 bases). This CDR3 contains 16 residues. Trimming left V 5 bases short and J 0 bases short, with 13 bases between. CDR1 is SGHTA, CDR2 FQGNSA, per germline. CDR3 nucleotides: TGTGCCAGCAGCCCCCGGACTGTCGCGAACACCGGGGAGCTGTTTTTT. Encoded protein: CASSPRTVANTGELFF.

V usage is TRBV7-2 and J usage is TRBJ2-3, with a possible D match to TRBD2 (5 bases). Germline V gene data show CDR1 as SGHTA and CDR2 as FQGNSA. This CDR3 spans 14 amino acids. V lost 5 bases and J 3 bases, leaving 12 bases between the germline ends. CDR3 sequence: CASSPARTTDTQYF. The CDR3 DNA reads TGTGCCAGCAGCCCGGCTCGGACTACAGATACGCAGTATTTT.

The genes are TRBV30 and TRBJ2-1; 9 bases match TRBD2. Per germline, CDR1 GTSNPN and CDR2 SVGIG (reference sequence). The CDR3 runs 18 residues. The trim removed 4 bases at V and 4 bases at J, leaving 17 bases unmatched. The CDR3 bases are TGTGCCTGGAAGGGAGTGCGGTTGAAGCGGGGGGCTTACAATGAGCAGTTCTTC. Its translation: CAWKGVRLKRGAYNEQFF.

The CDR3 sequence: CSASKNTEAFF. CDR3 sequence (DNA): TGCAGTGCTTCCAAGAACACTGAAGCTTTCTTT. J is TRBJ1-1 and V is TRBV20-1; D unclear. The V and J ends lost 5 bases and 1 base respectively, with 5 bases between them. The CDR3 is 11 residues long. CDR1 and CDR2 from the germline V gene are DFQATT and SNEGSKA (reference sequence).

V gene TRBV5-6 combines with J gene TRBJ1-4; TRBD1 matches at 7 bases. This CDR3 comprises 13 residues. The germline gives CDR1 SGHDT, CDR2 YYEEEE. V lost 6 bases, J lost 5 bases, and 4 bases stayed unmatched. CDR3 DNA: TGTGCCAGCATGGGACAGAAGAATGAAAAACTGTTTTTT. Translation gives CASMGQKNEKLFF. The variable domain in full, completed from reference TRBV5-6 and TRBJ1-4, reads DAGVTQSPTHLIKTRGQQVTLRCSPKSGHDTVSWYQQALGQGPQFIFQYYEEEERQRGNFPDRFSGHQFPNYSSELNVNALLLGDSALYLCASMGQKNEKLFFGSGTQLSVL.

This sequence joins TRBV19 and TRBJ1-2; weak D call: TRBD1 (5 bases). Germline V lookup: CDR1 LNHDA, CDR2 SQIVND (reference sequence). Between the trimmed V and J ends, which lost 5 bases and 2 bases, there was a span of 9 bases. The CDR3 is 13 amino acids. This chain's CDR3 is CASSDSPNYGYTF. The CDR3 nucleotides are TGTGCCAGTAGTGACAGCCCCAACTATGGCTACACCTTC. Based on the CDR3 plus reference TRBV19 and TRBJ1-2, the full variable domain is DGGITQSPKYLFRKEGQNVTLSCEQNLNHDAMYWYRQDPGQGLRLIYYSQIVNDFQKGDIAEGYSVSREKKESFPLTVTSAQKNPTAFYLCASSDSPNYGYTFGSGTRLTVV.

This clone was seen just once. The gene calls are TRBV30 and TRBJ2-2; D may be TRBD1 or TRBD2 (5 bases each). V lost 3 bases and J 7 bases, leaving 15 bases between the germline ends. Germline V lookup: CDR1 GTSNPN, CDR2 SVGIG (reference sequence). The CDR3 covers 14 residues. CDR3 in amino acids: CAWRAPGLSGELFF. The CDR3 DNA reads as TGTGCCTGGAGGGCCCCGGGGCTGAGCGGGGAGCTGTTTTTT.

This clone was found a few times. The V gene is TRBV4-3, the J gene TRBJ2-3, with D hard to call. Germline V lookup: CDR1 LGHNA, CDR2 YSLEER. Trimming took off 3 bases at V and 5 bases at J, with 9 bases between the two ends. The CDR3 has 13 residues. The CDR3 DNA reads as TGCGCCAGCAGCCAGGGATTCAGAGATACGCAGTATTTT. This encodes CASSQGFRDTQYF.

The rearrangement joins TRBV9 to TRBJ2-3; 7 bases match TRBD2. The germline gives CDR1 SGDLS, CDR2 YYNGEE. This CDR3 contains 14 residues. V dropped 1 base and J dropped 4; count of bases not matched to a gene: 3. CDR3 region: CASSVTSVADTQYF. Here the CDR3 DNA reads TGTGCCAGCAGCGTAACTAGCGTAGCAGATACGCAGTATTTT.

The rearrangement joins TRBV29-1 to TRBJ2-1, with D unresolved. This CDR3 comprises 15 residues. Per germline, CDR1 SQVTM and CDR2 ANQGSEA. V lost 8 bases, J lost 3 bases, and 20 bases lay in between. The CDR3 coding sequence is TGCAGCTCCCTAGTGGGTAATTACGACTACAATGAGCAGTTCTTC. Translated, it gives CSSLVGNYDYNEQFF.

This chain joins TRBV29-1 and TRBJ1-1; 7 positions agree with TRBD1. Germline V gives CDR1 SQVTM, CDR2 ANQGSEA. This CDR3 has 13 residues. V shed 7 bases, J shed 0 bases, and the junction held 5 bases outside the gene matches. CDR3: CSGLGQLNTEAFF. The CDR3 coding sequence is TGCAGCGGGCTGGGACAGTTGAACACTGAAGCTTTCTTT.

The CDR3 DNA reads as TGTGCCTGGAGTGTAGGACTCGGGGCAGATACGCAGTATTTT. Encoded protein: CAWSVGLGADTQYF. The chain combines TRBV30 with TRBJ2-3; D might be TRBD2 (5 bases). The CDR3 loop spans 14 amino acids. Germline V CDR1 and CDR2: GTSNPN, SVGIG (reference sequence). V lost 0 bases and J lost 4, with 11 bases in between.

The rearrangement uses TRBV19 and TRBJ2-3, with 7 positions matching TRBD2. Trimming at V came to 5 bases and at J to 5 bases, leaving 10 bases not matched to a gene. This CDR3 has 15 residues. Germline CDR1 LNHDA, CDR2 SQIVND (reference sequence). The CDR3 region is CASSYGGRAGDTQYF. DNA of the CDR3: TGTGCCAGTAGTTATGGCGGGAGAGCGGGAGATACGCAGTATTTT.

The rearrangement uses TRBV29-1 and TRBJ2-1; 8 bases agree with TRBD1. With 0 bases clipped from V and 6 bases from J, the junction kept 7 bases outside the gene matches. Looked up from germline, CDR1 is SQVTM and CDR2 is ANQGSEA. This CDR3 spans 15 amino acids. The CDR3 coding sequence is TGCAGCGTTGAAGATCTGCCAGGGGGCCGCAATGAGCAGTTCTTC. Amino acids: CSVEDLPGGRNEQFF.

The chain uses TRBV7-2 and TRBJ2-2; D not resolved. The CDR3 spans 13 residues. Germline V gene sequence: CDR1 SGHTA, CDR2 FQGNSA. V was shortened by 0 bases and J by 6 bases, with 5 bases between the two germline ends. This chain's CDR3 is CASSLAYAGELFF. The CDR3 region has the DNA TGTGCCAGCAGCTTAGCCTATGCCGGGGAGCTGTTTTTT.

The J gene is TRBJ2-7, the V gene TRBV15, with a weak D call TRBD2 (6 bases). Germline loops: CDR1 LNHNV, CDR2 YYDKDF (reference sequence). The CDR3 contains 13 residues. The V end lost 3 bases, the J end lost 5 bases, and 11 bases lay between the germline ends. CDR3: CATSSPRRDEQYF. CDR3 nucleotide sequence: TGTGCCACCAGCAGCCCTCGGAGGGACGAGCAGTACTTC.

This clone was detected a few times. The J gene is TRBJ2-5, the V gene TRBV30; tentatively, D is TRBD1 (6 bases). Germline CDR1 reads GTSNPN; CDR2 reads SVGIG (reference sequence). This CDR3 has 17 residues. V was shortened by 0 bases and J by 2 bases, with 19 bases between the two germline ends. The CDR3 is CAWSVGSWTAGQETQYF. CDR3 nucleotide sequence: TGTGCCTGGAGTGTGGGTAGTTGGACAGCAGGTCAAGAGACCCAGTACTTC.

The chain combines TRBV5-6 with TRBJ1-6; weak D call: TRBD1 (5 bases). The V end lost 5 bases, the J end lost 9 bases, and 9 bases lay between the germline ends. This CDR3 comprises 12 residues. From germline, CDR1 is SGHDT and CDR2 YYEEEE. CDR3 DNA sequence: TGTGCCAGCAGTCCAGGGTTTTCACCCCTCCACTTT. This encodes CASSPGFSPLHF.

The chain combines TRBV25-1 with TRBJ2-3; D is ambiguous. The germline CDR1 and CDR2 sequences are MGHDK and SYGVNS. V was shortened by 2 bases and J by 6 bases, with 6 bases between the two germline ends. CDR3 length equals 12 residues. The CDR3 sequence: CASSERSDTQYF. The CDR3 coding sequence is TGTGCCAGCAGTGAACGGTCGGATACGCAGTATTTT. The full variable domain, completed using reference TRBV25-1 and TRBJ2-3, is EADIYQTPRYLVIGTGKKITLECSQTMGHDKMYWYQQDPGMELHLIHYSYGVNSTEKGDLSSESTVSRIRTEHFPLTLESARPSHTSQYLCASSERSDTQYFGPGTRLTVL.

The chain recombines TRBV25-1 with TRBJ1-4; D may be TRBD1 (6 bases). Per germline, CDR1 MGHDK and CDR2 SYGVNS. V lost 6 bases and J lost 8, with 10 bases in between. CDR3 length: 12 amino acids. CDR3 sequence reads: CASRRTDEKLFF. Written as DNA, the CDR3 is TGTGCCAGCAGACGGACAGACGAAAAACTGTTTTTT.

This chain joins TRBV4-2 and TRBJ2-3; D is uncertain. Between the trimmed V and J ends, which lost 1 base and 4 bases, there was a span of 6 bases. The CDR3 is 13 amino acids. Germline assignment: CDR1 LGHNA and CDR2 YNFKEQ. In DNA form, the CDR3 reads TGTGCCAGCAGCCAAGGAAAGGCAGATACGCAGTATTTT. Its translation: CASSQGKADTQYF.

This clone was seen a few times. The chain combines TRBV7-6 with TRBJ1-4; D unclear. The V end lost 5 bases, the J end lost 7 bases, and 14 bases lay between the germline ends. Germline CDR1 reads SGHVS; CDR2 reads FNYEAQ. The CDR3 runs 14 residues. In DNA, the CDR3 is TGTGCCAGCAGCCATGAGGCGGGTATTGAAAAACTGTTTTTT. Translating it yields CASSHEAGIEKLFF.

The J gene is TRBJ2-5, the V gene TRBV27, with 16 bases matching TRBD2. The J segment lost 4 bases and the V segment lost 6 bases, leaving 11 bases of the junction unmatched. CDR1 is MNHEY, CDR2 SMNVEV, per germline (reference sequence). This CDR3 region has 18 residues. The CDR3 is CASSLLGLAGGPLETQYF. Here the CDR3 DNA reads TGTGCCAGCAGCCTCCTGGGACTAGCGGGGGGGCCTTTAGAGACCCAGTACTTC.

The rearrangement links TRBV2 to TRBJ2-1; D perhaps matches TRBD2 (6 bases). V was trimmed by 7 bases and J by 2 bases, leaving 9 bases between them. The CDR3 has 13 residues. Germline V gene data show CDR1 as SNHLY and CDR2 as FYNNEI. CDR3 coding DNA: TGTGCCAGCATAGCGGAAGCCTACAATGAGCAGTTCTTC. It codes for CASIAEAYNEQFF. Complete variable domain (other parts from reference TRBV2 and TRBJ2-1): EPEVTQTPSHQVTQMGQEVILRCVPISNHLYFYWYRQILGQKVEFLVSFYNNEISEKSEIFDDQFSVERPDGSNFTLKIRSTKLEDSAMYFCASIAEAYNEQFFGPGTRLTVL.

The chain is built from TRBV13 and TRBJ1-4; 8 bases match TRBD1. The CDR3 sequence is 14 residues long. Losses at the gene ends were 5 bases for V and 8 bases for J; bases not matched to a gene: 7. Germline V lookup: CDR1 PRHDT, CDR2 FYEKMQ (reference sequence). The CDR3: CASSMTGAREKLFF. For the CDR3, the DNA is TGTGCCAGCAGCATGACAGGGGCGAGGGAAAAACTGTTTTTT.

The CDR3 DNA follows: TGTGCCAGCAGTCGCTCCGGGACTAGCGGGGGGCCTCAGTATTTT. As protein: CASSRSGTSGGPQYF. The rearrangement uses TRBV6-5 and TRBJ2-3; TRBD2 aligns across 15 bases. This CDR3 region has 15 residues. Germline CDR1 reads MNHEY; CDR2 reads SVGAGI. The V and J ends lost 5 bases and 12 bases, in that order; junction bases with no gene match: 9.

The V gene is TRBV11-2, the J gene TRBJ2-7, with D possibly TRBD2 on 5 matching bases. This CDR3 contains 14 residues. V was trimmed by 0 bases and J by 4 bases, leaving 10 bases between them. CDR1 is SGHAT and CDR2 is FQNNGV in the germline V gene. As DNA, the CDR3 is TGTGCCAGCAGCTTAGATCGGGGAAGGTACGAGCAGTACTTC. This codes for CASSLDRGRYEQYF.

The V call is TRBV29-1, the J call TRBJ1-1, with unresolved D. This CDR3 contains 10 residues. The V gene's germline CDR1 is SQVTM and CDR2 ANQGSEA. The ends were cut back, 5 bases at V and 6 bases at J, with 7 bases in the middle. CDR3 loop: CSVTAPEAFF. As DNA, the CDR3 is TGCAGCGTTACGGCACCTGAAGCTTTCTTT. The full variable domain, in which reference TRBV29-1 and TRBJ1-1 provide the parts outside the CDR3, is SAVISQKPSRDICQRGTSLTIQCQVDSQVTMMFWYRQQPGQSLTLIATANQGSEATYESGFVIDKFPISRPNLTFSTLTVSNMSPEDSSIYLCSVTAPEAFFGQGTRLTVV.

The chain recombines TRBV14 with TRBJ2-5; D gene ambiguous. The CDR3 length is 13 residues. Trimming stripped 2 bases from V and 2 bases from J, with 6 bases between. Per germline, CDR1 SGHDN and CDR2 FVKESK. The CDR3 loop is CASSQMPQETQYF. CDR3 DNA: TGTGCCAGCAGCCAAATGCCGCAAGAGACCCAGTACTTC.